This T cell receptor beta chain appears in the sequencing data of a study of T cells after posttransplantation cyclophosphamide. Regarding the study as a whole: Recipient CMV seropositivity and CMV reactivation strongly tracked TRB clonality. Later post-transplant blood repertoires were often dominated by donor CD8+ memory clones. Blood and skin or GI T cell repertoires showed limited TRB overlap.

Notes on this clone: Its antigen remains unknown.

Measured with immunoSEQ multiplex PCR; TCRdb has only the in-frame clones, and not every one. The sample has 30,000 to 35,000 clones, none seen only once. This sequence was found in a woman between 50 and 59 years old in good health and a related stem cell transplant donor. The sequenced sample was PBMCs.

DNA of the CDR3: TGTGCCAGCAGCTATGCGCGGGGCGGTTTACAAGAGACCCAGTACTTC. This gives the protein CASSYARGGLQETQYF. This chain uses TRBV7-3 with TRBJ2-5; TRBD2 might be the D (6 bases). Per the germline V gene, CDR1 is SGHTA and CDR2 is FQGTGA. V was pared by 4 bases and J by 2 bases, with 17 bases between. The CDR3 runs to 16 residues.